This entry concerns a single TCR beta chain. The antigen remains undetermined. The sample belongs to a study of response to subunit inactivated influenza vaccine. General study findings and limits: Only a handful of new T cells, the authors suggested, are recruited with each seasonal influenza vaccination.

The CDR3 sequence is 12 residues long. Germline-derived CDR1 and CDR2 are SGHAT and FQNNGV. V lost 5 bases and J lost 5, with 8 bases in between. TCRdb re-called the RT-PCR reads with MiXCR, one entry per CDR3 protein. The sample holds about half a million distinct CDR3 sequences; 7.5% to 8.5% are singletons and the top ten take approximately 13%. This receptor was obtained from a man between 50 and 75 years old who received an inactivated influenza vaccine. The rearrangement joins TRBV11-2 to TRBJ2-3; D ambiguous. The material sequenced was PBMCs from blood, taken around 25 months after vaccination. The CDR3 protein is CASSHGRDTQYF. The CDR3 DNA reads as TGTGCCAGCAGCCACGGGCGAGATACGCAGTATTTT.